A selection of T cell receptor beta chains follows, all from one sample in a study of CD8 T cells in ankylosing spondylitis. One entry per CDR3 protein results from TCRdb running MiXCR on the 5' RACE reads. The table has some 450,000 distinct CDR3 sequences, roughly 17% seen once. Sequenced sample: blood, either unsorted or a sorted T cell fraction (not recorded which). These receptors all come from a male donor with ankylosing spondylitis. The CDR3 runs from the conserved cysteine through the conserved F or W. D genes are given only for firm matches. Clone size is shown for a subset of rows, as once, few, many or a class of expanded clone.

V gene	clone size	D gene	J gene	CDR3 DNA	CDR3 protein
TRBV20-1	.	.	TRBJ1-2	TGCAGTGCTACCCGGGCCCTTCCGTCGGACTATGGCTACACCTTC	CSATRALPSDYGYTF
TRBV15	.	.	TRBJ2-1	TGTGCCACCAGCACCCGGGGGCAGGGCAACAATGAGCAGTTCTTC	CATSTRGQGNNEQFF
TRBV6-2/TRBV6-3	few	.	TRBJ2-2	TGTGCCAGCCGGGTGCAGGACACCGGGGAGCTGTTTTTT	CASRVQDTGELFF
TRBV7-2	.	.	TRBJ1-2	TGTGCCAGCAGCTTAGCCGAGAGAGGAGGGCGGGGCTACACCTTC	CASSLAERGGRGYTF
TRBV2	few	TRBD2	TRBJ2-5	TGTGCCAGCAGTGGGGTTGGCGGGGGGTTACAAGAGACCCAGTACTTC	CASSGVGGGLQETQYF
TRBV5-1	medium-sized	.	TRBJ1-2	TGCGCCAGCAGCTTGGGGACGAACATCTATGGCTACACCTTC	CASSLGTNIYGYTF
TRBV6-1	.	TRBD2	TRBJ2-2	TGTGCCAGCAGTCAAAGCGGGACCTACTCCGGGGAGCTGTTTTTT	CASSQSGTYSGELFF
TRBV6-1	.	.	TRBJ1-1	TGTGCCAGCAGGGTGGGCCCAGGGATGGCTGAAGCTTTCTTT	CASRVGPGMAEAFF
TRBV7-3	few	.	TRBJ1-1	TGTGCCAGCAGCTTAACCCCCGGCGGCATGAACACTGAAGCTTTCTTT	CASSLTPGGMNTEAFF
TRBV5-6	few	TRBD2	TRBJ2-4	TGTGCCAGCAGCTTGGGGCGGGAGCGCATTCAGTACTTC	CASSLGRERIQYF
TRBV12-3/TRBV12-4	many	TRBD2	TRBJ2-2	TGTGCCAGCAGGCTAGCGGGGAAGAACACCGGGGAGCTGTTTTTT	CASRLAGKNTGELFF
TRBV7-9	.	TRBD1	TRBJ1-2	TGTGCCAGCAACGCCGGGACAGGTTTCGGCTACACCTTC	CASNAGTGFGYTF
TRBV19	.	.	TRBJ1-3	TGTGCCAGTAGTATCGGTAATGGAAACACCATATATTTT	CASSIGNGNTIYF
TRBV5-1	.	TRBD1	TRBJ2-5	TGCGCCAGCAGCTTGGGCTTAGGGGGCAGAGAGACCCAGTACTTC	CASSLGLGGRETQYF
TRBV6-1	few	.	TRBJ1-4	TGTGCCAGCAGTGAGAGAGGTCGGGAAAAACTGTTTTTT	CASSERGREKLFF
TRBV2	.	TRBD2	TRBJ2-3	TGTGCCAGCATGCTAGCGGGGGTGCCCCCGTTGGATTTT	CASMLAGVPPLDF